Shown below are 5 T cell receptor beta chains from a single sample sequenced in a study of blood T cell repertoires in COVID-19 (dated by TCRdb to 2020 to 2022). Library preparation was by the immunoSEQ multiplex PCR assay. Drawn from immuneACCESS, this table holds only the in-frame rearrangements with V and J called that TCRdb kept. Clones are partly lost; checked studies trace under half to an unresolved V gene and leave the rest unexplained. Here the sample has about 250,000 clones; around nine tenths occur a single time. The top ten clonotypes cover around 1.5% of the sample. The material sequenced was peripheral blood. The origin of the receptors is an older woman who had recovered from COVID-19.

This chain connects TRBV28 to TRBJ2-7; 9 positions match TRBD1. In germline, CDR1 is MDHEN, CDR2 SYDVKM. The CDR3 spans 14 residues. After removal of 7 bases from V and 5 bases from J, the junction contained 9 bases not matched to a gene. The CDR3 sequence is CASKGGTGSNEQYF. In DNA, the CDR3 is TGTGCCAGCAAAGGCGGGACAGGGTCGAACGAGCAGTACTTC.

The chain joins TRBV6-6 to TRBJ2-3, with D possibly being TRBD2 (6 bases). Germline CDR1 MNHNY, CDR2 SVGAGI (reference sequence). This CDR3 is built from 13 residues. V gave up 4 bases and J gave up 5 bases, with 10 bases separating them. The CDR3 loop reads CASSSPGLDTQYF. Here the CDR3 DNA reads TGTGCCAGCAGTTCGCCGGGACTAGATACGCAGTATTTT.

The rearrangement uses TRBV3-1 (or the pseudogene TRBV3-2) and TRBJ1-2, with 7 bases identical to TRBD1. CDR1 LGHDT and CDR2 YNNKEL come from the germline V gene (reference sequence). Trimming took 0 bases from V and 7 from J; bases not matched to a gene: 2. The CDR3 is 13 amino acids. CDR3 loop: CASSQETGLGYTF. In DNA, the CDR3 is TGTGCCAGCAGCCAAGAGACAGGGCTTGGCTACACCTTC.

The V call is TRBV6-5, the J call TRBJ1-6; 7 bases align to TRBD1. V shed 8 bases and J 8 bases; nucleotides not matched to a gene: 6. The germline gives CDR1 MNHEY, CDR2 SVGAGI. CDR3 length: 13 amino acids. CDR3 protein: CASLGRGDSPLHF. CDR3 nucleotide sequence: TGTGCCAGCTTGGGCAGGGGGGATTCACCCCTCCACTTT.

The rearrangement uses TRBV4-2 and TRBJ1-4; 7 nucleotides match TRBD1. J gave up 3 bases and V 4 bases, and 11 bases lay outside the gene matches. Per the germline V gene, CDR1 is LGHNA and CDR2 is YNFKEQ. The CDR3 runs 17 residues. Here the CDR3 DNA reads TGTGCCAGCAGCCTCCGGGACAGCCGTACCGCTAATGAAAAACTGTTTTTT. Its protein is CASSLRDSRTANEKLFF.